Sequencing of this T cell receptor beta chain was carried out in a study of siplizumab effects on memory and regulatory T cells. Trimming stripped 4 bases from V and 0 bases from J, with 10 bases between. The CDR3 spans 14 residues. Germline CDR1 SGHAT, CDR2 FQDESV (reference sequence). As regards this clone: The antigen remains unidentified.

Findings of the study overall: Roughly 75-96% of proliferating CD4+ or CD8+ clones lacked a naive or memory phenotype that could be assigned. Some alloreactive sequences were traceable to unstimulated CD4+ memory cells, and siplizumab significantly reduced them.

Around 9.6 x 10^4 TCR templates per sample were sequenced. Generated by immunoSEQ multiplex PCR, the TCRdb table keeps only in-frame clones and is missing some. Of approximately 94,000 clones listed, 80% to 95% were seen once; the top ten hold over 5.5%. V and J are TRBV11-1 and TRBJ2-7; tentatively, D is TRBD2 (6 bases). Source material: CD8+ T cells sorted from blood. The receptor comes from a human donor in good health. The CDR3 nucleotides read TGTGCCAGCAGCTCAAGTAGCGGCTCCTACGAGCAGTACTTC. Its translation: CASSSSSGSYEQYF.